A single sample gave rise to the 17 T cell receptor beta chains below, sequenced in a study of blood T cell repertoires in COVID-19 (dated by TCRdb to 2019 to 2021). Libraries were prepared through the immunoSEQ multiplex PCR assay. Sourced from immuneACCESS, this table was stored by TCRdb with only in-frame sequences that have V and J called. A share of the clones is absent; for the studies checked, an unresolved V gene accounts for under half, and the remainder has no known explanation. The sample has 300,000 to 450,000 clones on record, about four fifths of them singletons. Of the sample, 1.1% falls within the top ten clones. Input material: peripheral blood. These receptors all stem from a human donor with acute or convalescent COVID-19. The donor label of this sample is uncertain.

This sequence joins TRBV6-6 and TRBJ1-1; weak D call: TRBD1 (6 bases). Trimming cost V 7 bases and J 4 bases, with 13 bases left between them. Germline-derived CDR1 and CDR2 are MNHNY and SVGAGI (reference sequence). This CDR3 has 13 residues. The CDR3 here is CASTTGRGTEAFF. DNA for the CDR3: TGTGCCAGCACCACGGGCAGGGGCACTGAAGCTTTCTTT.

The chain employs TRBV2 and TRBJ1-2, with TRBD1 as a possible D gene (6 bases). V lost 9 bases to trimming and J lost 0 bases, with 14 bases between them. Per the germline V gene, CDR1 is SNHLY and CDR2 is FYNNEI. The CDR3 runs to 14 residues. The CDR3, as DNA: TGTGCCAGAGGGACACAATTATCTAACTATGGCTACACCTTC. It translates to CARGTQLSNYGYTF.

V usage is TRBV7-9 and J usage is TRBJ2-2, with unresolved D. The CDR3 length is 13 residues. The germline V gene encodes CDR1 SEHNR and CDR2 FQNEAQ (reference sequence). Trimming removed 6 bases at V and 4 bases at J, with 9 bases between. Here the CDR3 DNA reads TGTGCCAGCAGAGTAGAGGTCACCGGGGAGCTGTTTTTT. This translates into CASRVEVTGELFF.

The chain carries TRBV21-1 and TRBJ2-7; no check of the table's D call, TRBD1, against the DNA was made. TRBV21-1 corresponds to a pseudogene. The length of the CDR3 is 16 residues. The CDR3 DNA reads TGTGCCAGCAGCAGCTACAGACAGGGTTTGAGGGACGAGCAGTACTTC. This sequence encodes CASSSYRQGLRDEQYF.

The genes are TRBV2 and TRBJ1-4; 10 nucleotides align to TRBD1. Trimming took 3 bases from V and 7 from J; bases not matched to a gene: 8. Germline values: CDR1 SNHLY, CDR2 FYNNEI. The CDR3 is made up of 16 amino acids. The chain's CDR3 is CASSETGGGLTEKLFF. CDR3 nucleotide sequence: TGTGCCAGCAGTGAGACAGGGGGCGGTTTAACTGAAAAACTGTTTTTT.

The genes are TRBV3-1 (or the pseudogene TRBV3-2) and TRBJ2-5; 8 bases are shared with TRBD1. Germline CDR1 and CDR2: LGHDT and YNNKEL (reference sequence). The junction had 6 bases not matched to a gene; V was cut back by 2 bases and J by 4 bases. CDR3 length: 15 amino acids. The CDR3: CASSQYRGSPETQYF. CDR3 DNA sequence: TGTGCCAGCAGCCAATACAGGGGGAGTCCAGAGACCCAGTACTTC.

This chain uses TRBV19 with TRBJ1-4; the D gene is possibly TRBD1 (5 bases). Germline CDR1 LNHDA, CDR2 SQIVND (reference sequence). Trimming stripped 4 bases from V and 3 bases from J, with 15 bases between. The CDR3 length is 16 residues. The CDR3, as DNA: TGTGCCAGTAGTAGCCCCCGGAGGGGTCCTAATGAAAAACTGTTTTTT. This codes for CASSSPRRGPNEKLFF.

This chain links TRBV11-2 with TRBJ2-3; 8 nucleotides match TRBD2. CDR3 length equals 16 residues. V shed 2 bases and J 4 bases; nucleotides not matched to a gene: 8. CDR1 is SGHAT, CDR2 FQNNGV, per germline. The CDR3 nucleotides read TGTGCCAGCAGCTTACGGGAGGGCGGGAGATCAGATACGCAGTATTTT. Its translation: CASSLREGGRSDTQYF.

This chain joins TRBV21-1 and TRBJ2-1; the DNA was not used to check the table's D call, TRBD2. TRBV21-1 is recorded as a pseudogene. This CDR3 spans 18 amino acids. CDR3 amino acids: CASSKTFPEGGSGSEQFF. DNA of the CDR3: TGTGCCAGCAGCAAAACGTTCCCTGAGGGCGGGAGTGGTAGTGAGCAGTTCTTC.

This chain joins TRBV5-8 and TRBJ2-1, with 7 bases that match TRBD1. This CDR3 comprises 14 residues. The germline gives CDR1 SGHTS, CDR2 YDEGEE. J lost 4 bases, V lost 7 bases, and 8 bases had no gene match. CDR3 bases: TGTGCCAGCTCAGGGGGACAGACGTACAATGAGCAGTTCTTC. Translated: CASSGGQTYNEQFF. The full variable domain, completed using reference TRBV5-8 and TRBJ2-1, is EAGVTQSPTHLIKTRGQQATLRCSPISGHTSVYWYQQALGLGLQFLLWYDEGEERNRGNFPPRFSGRQFPNYSSELNVNALELEDSALYLCASSGGQTYNEQFFGPGTRLTVL.

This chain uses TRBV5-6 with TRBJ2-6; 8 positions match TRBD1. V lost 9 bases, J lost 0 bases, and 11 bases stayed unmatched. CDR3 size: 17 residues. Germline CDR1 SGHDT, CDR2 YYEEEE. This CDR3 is CATQPRTGSSGANVLTF. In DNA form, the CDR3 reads TGTGCCACCCAACCTCGGACAGGGAGCTCTGGGGCCAACGTCCTGACTTTC.

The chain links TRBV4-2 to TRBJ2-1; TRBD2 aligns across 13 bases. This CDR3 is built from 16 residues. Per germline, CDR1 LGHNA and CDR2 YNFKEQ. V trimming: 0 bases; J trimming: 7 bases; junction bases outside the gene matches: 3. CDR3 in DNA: TGTGCCAGCAGCCAAGATACTAGCGGGAGGGGGAATGAGCAGTTCTTC. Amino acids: CASSQDTSGRGNEQFF.

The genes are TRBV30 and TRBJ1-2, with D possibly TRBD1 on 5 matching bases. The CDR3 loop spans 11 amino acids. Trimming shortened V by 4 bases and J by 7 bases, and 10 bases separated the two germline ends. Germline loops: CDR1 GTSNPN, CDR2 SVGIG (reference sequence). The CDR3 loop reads CAWNTGAGYTF. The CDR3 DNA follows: TGTGCCTGGAATACAGGTGCTGGCTACACCTTC.

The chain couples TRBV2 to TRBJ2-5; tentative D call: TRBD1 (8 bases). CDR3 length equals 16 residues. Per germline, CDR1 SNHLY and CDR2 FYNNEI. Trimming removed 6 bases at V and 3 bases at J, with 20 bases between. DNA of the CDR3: TGTGCCAGCAGCAAGAAACAGGGGGGGCTCGAAGAGACCCAGTACTTC. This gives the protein CASSKKQGGLEETQYF. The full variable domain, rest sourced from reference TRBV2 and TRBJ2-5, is EPEVTQTPSHQVTQMGQEVILRCVPISNHLYFYWYRQILGQKVEFLVSFYNNEISEKSEIFDDQFSVERPDGSNFTLKIRSTKLEDSAMYFCASSKKQGGLEETQYFGPGTRLLVL.

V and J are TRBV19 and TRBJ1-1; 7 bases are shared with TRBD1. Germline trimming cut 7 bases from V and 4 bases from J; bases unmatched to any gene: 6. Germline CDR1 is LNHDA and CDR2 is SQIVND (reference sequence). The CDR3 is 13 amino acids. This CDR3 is CASTERDSTEAFF. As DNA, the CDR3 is TGTGCCAGTACCGAACGGGACAGCACTGAAGCTTTCTTT.

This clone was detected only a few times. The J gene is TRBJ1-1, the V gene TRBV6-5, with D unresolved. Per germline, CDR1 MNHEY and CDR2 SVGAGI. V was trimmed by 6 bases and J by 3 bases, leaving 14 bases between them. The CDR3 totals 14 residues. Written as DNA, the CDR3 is TGTGCCAGCAGATCCCCGAGACTAGACACTGAAGCTTTCTTT. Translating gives CASRSPRLDTEAFF.

The CDR3 protein is CASSDPGLASPEQYF. The CDR3 DNA sequence: TGTGCCAGCAGCGACCCGGGACTAGCATCGCCCGAGCAGTACTTC. The chain is built from TRBV6-5 and TRBJ2-7; TRBD2 agrees at 9 bases. The CDR3 is 15 amino acids. The ends lost 6 bases at V and 6 bases at J; junction bases unmatched: 12. The germline V gene has CDR1 MNHEY and CDR2 SVGAGI.